One and the same sample provided the 6 T cell receptor beta chains below, sequenced in a study of T-cell reconstitution after alpha-beta-depleted transplantation in children. Molecular barcoding with unique molecular identifiers was used for the TCRbeta library. TCRdb called the PCR reads again in MiXCR, with one record for every CDR3 protein. This table holds about 340,000 distinct CDR3 sequences, 15% to 20% found once. The sample consisted of PBMCs, mostly from graft donor cells, taken 360 days after TCRalphabeta/CD19-depleted stem cell transplant. These receptors were obtained from a male patient between 2 and 10 years old who had a stem cell transplant for acute lymphoblastic leukemia, so the T cells may come from the graft donor.

This clonotype was counted only a few times. V and J are TRBV29-1 and TRBJ2-1, with 9 positions matching TRBD1. The germline V gene encodes CDR1 SQVTM and CDR2 ANQGSEA. The ends lost 4 bases at V and 8 bases at J; junction bases unmatched: 6. The CDR3 is 13 amino acids. The CDR3 nucleotides are TGCAGCGTTGCCGGGACAGGGCTCGATGAGCAGTTCTTC. This codes for CSVAGTGLDEQFF.

At least ten counts were recorded for this clonotype. The chain uses TRBV6-5 and TRBJ1-1, with no clear D. Trimming removed 2 bases from V and 1 base from J, with 8 bases in between. Germline-derived CDR1 and CDR2 are MNHEY and SVGAGI. The CDR3 totals 14 residues. The CDR3, as DNA: TGTGCCAGCAGTTACGCCAGGTCGAACACTGAAGCTTTCTTT. This sequence encodes CASSYARSNTEAFF.

The table lists this clonotype with a few counts. V is TRBV7-9 and J is TRBJ2-7, with 8 bases lining up with TRBD1. There are 15 residues in the CDR3. The V gene end was trimmed by 5 bases and the J gene end by 2 bases; junction bases not matched to a gene: 8. Germline assignment: CDR1 SEHNR and CDR2 FQNEAQ (reference sequence). The CDR3 sequence is CASSRPRDRTYEQYF. The CDR3 DNA sequence: TGTGCCAGCAGCCGTCCCCGGGACAGGACCTACGAGCAGTACTTC.

Only a few counts were recorded for this clonotype. V gene TRBV28 combines with J gene TRBJ2-4, with D possibly being TRBD2 (7 bases). The V gene's germline CDR1 is MDHEN and CDR2 SYDVKM. The CDR3 is 14 amino acids. With 3 bases removed from V and 7 bases from J, the gap between germline ends came to 13 bases. This CDR3 reads CASSFRGAPNIQYF. The CDR3 coding sequence is TGTGCCAGCAGTTTCCGGGGGGCTCCGAACATTCAGTACTTC.

Only a few counts were recorded for this clonotype. The chain joins TRBV2 to TRBJ1-1, with D unresolved. Looked up from germline, CDR1 is SNHLY and CDR2 is FYNNEI. The CDR3 runs 13 residues. Between the trimmed V and J ends, which lost 4 bases and 2 bases, there was a span of 8 bases. The CDR3 nucleotides read TGTGCCAGCAGTGTATCAGCTAACACTGAAGCTTTCTTT. The encoded protein is CASSVSANTEAFF.

This chain connects TRBV20-1 to TRBJ2-1; unclear D gene. Germline V gene data show CDR1 as DFQATT and CDR2 as SNEGSKA (reference sequence). Trimming removed 6 bases at V and 10 bases at J, with 7 bases between. This CDR3 spans 9 amino acids. CDR3 protein: CSAGREQFF. The CDR3 nucleotides read TGCAGTGCCGGAAGGGAGCAGTTCTTC.